This TCR beta chain was identified in a study of response to subunit inactivated influenza vaccine. This clonotype was counted only a few times. The CDR3 is made up of 15 amino acids. The V and J ends lost 0 bases and 3 bases, in that order; junction bases with no gene match: 2. Germline V gives CDR1 SGHKS, CDR2 YYEKEE (reference sequence). Each CDR3 protein gets one entry after TCRdb re-called the RT-PCR reads with MiXCR. The sample lists hundreds of thousands of distinct CDR3 sequences; approximately 10% were seen once. This same sample was also part of a study on T cells expressing NK-cell markers. From that study: What made the TCR beta cDNA was 5'RACE template switching with UMIs. Sorted CD3+CD56+NKG2C+, CD3+CD56+NKG2C- and CD3+CD56-NKG2C+ T-cell subsets were beta-chain profiled.

This chain joins TRBV5-5 and TRBJ1-5; 8 nucleotides agree with TRBD1. The source material was PBMCs from blood, sampled on the day of vaccination. The sequence derives from a man in his fifties or sixties who received an inactivated influenza vaccine. In DNA, the CDR3 is TGTGCCAGCAGCTTGGGACAGGGGAACAATCAGCCCCAGCATTTT. Translation gives CASSLGQGNNQPQHF.